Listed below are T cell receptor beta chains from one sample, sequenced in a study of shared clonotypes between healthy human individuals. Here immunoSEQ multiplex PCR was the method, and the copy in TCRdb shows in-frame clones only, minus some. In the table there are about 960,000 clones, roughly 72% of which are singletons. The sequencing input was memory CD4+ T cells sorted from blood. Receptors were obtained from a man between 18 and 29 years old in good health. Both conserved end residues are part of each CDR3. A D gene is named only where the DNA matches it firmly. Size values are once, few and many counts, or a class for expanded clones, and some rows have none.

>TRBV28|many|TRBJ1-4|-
TGTGCCAGCAGCCCCCGTGTGAAGTCGTCCTTATGGGAAAAACTGTTTTTT
CASSPRVKSSLWEKLFF
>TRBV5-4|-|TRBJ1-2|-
TGTGCCAGCAGCAGCGGGACACTTTATGGCTACACCTTC
CASSSGTLYGYTF
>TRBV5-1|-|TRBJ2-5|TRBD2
TGCGCCAGCAGCTTGGTAACGGGAGGGCCGGAGACCCAGTACTTC
CASSLVTGGPETQYF
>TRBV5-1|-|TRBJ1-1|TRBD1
TGCGCCAGCAGCTTGGGGACAGGGGTGAACACTGAAGCTTTCTTT
CASSLGTGVNTEAFF
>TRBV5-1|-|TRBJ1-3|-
TGCGCCAGCAGCTTGGACGGAGTTTCTGGAAACACCATATATTTT
CASSLDGVSGNTIYF
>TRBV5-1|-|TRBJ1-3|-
TGCGCCAGCAGCTGGATGACTGGAGGGGGAAACACCATATATTTT
CASSWMTGGGNTIYF
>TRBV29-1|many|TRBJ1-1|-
TGCAGCGCCCAACAGGGGAACACTGAAGCTTTCTTT
CSAQQGNTEAFF
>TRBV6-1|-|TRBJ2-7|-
TGTGCCAGCAGTGAACCGCAGGGGCCGTACGAGCAGTACTTC
CASSEPQGPYEQYF
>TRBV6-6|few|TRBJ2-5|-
TGTGCCAGCAGTTTAGGTCTAGGCGGGGAGACCCAGTACTTC
CASSLGLGGETQYF
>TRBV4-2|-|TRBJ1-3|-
TGTGCCAGCAGCCAAGAATACAACACCATATATTTT
CASSQEYNTIYF
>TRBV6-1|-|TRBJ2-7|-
TGTGCCAGCAGGACTGGACAATTCAGCCACGAGCAGTACTTC
CASRTGQFSHEQYF
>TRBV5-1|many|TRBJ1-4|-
TGCGCCAGCAGCTTTCAAGGCACTAATGAAAAACTGTTTTTT
CASSFQGTNEKLFF
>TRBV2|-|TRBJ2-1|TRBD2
TGTGCCAGCAGTGTCCAGCGGGGGCTTTACAATGAGCAGTTCTTC
CASSVQRGLYNEQFF
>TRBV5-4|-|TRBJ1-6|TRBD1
TGTGCCAGCAGACGGGGGCAGGGGGTTGATAATTCACCCCTCCACTTT
CASRRGQGVDNSPLHF
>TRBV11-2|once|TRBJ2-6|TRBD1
TGTGCCAGCAGCTTAGATGAGACAGGGACCGGGGCCAACGTCCTGACTTTC
CASSLDETGTGANVLTF
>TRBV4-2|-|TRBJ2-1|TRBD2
TGTGCCAGCAGCCAAGACGGAAACGGGGGGGCTGCCTACAATGAGCAGTTCTTC
CASSQDGNGGAAYNEQFF
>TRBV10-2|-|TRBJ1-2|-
TGCGCCAGCAGTGAGGGCGCCGGGGTGAACTATGGCTACACCTTC
CASSEGAGVNYGYTF
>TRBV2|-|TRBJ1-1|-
TGTGCCAGCAGTGCGGCAACATCGAACACTGAAGCTTTCTTT
CASSAATSNTEAFF
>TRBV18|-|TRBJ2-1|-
TGTGCCAGCTCATGGGGGAGCTCCTACAATGAGCAGTTCTTC
CASSWGSSYNEQFF
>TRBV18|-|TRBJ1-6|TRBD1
TGTGCCAGCTCACCCACCGGACAGGGCTATAATTCACCCCTCCACTTT
CASSPTGQGYNSPLHF
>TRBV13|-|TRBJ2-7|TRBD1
TGTGCCAGCAGCTCACCTACAGGGGGCCCGATGTATTACGAGCAGTACTTC
CASSSPTGGPMYYEQYF
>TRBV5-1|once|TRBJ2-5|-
TGCGCCAGCAGCTTGGTTGGAGGGGAAGTCCAAGAGACCCAGTACTTC
CASSLVGGEVQETQYF
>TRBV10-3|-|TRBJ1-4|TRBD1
TGTGCCATCAGCCAGAACCAGGGGGACCGACTGTTTTTT
CAISQNQGDRLFF
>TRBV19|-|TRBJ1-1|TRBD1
TGTGCCAGTAGTAGGGACAGGGGTGGGAACACTGAAGCTTTCTTT
CASSRDRGGNTEAFF
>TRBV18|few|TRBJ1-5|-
TGTGCCAGCTCACCAGCGGGGGGTAATAATCAGCCCCAGCATTTT
CASSPAGGNNQPQHF
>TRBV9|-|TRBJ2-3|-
TGTGCCAGCAGCGTAGAACTAGCCGCCGGGGCAGATACGCAGTATTTT
CASSVELAAGADTQYF
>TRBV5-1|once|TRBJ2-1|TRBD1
TGCGCCAGCAGCCCGGGACAGACCTTGGATGAGCAGTTCTTC
CASSPGQTLDEQFF
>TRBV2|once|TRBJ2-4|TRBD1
TGTGCCAGCCTCGTAAGGGGGCTAGATTCAGTCATTCAGTACTTC
CASLVRGLDSVIQYF
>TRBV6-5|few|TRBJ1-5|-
TGTGCCAGCAGGGCTACCGGGACCCAGGATCGGCCCCAGCATTTT
CASRATGTQDRPQHF
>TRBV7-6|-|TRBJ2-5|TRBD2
TGTGCCAGTGCGACTAGCGGGAAGGCGGAGACCCAGTACTTC
CASATSGKAETQYF
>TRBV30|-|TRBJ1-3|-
TGTGCCTTGACCCGTGGAAACACCATATATTTT
CALTRGNTIYF
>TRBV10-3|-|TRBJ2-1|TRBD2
TGTGCCATTCGGGCGGGAGGCCCCGACGAGCAGTTCTTC
CAIRAGGPDEQFF
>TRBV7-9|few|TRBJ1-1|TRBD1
TGTGCCAGCAGCCCCCTGGGGAAGGGACAGGGGGCGACTGAAGCTTTCTTT
CASSPLGKGQGATEAFF
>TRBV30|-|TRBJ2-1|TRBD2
TGTGCCTGGAGTGTACGAAGCGGGGGGCTTTACAATGAGCAGTTCTTC
CAWSVRSGGLYNEQFF
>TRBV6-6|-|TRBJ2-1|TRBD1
TGTGCCAGCGAACCGGGACAGGGTGCATACAATGAGCAGTTCTTC
CASEPGQGAYNEQFF
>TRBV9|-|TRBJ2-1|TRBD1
TGTGCCAGCAGCGTAGACAGGGGTGAGCAGTTCTTC
CASSVDRGEQFF
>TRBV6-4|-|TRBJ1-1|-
TGTGCCAGCAGTGACACGATGCACACTGAAGCTTTCTTT
CASSDTMHTEAFF
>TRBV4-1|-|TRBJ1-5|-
TGCGCCAGCAGCCTGACAGTGGGCTCGAGCAATCAGCCCCAGCATTTT
CASSLTVGSSNQPQHF
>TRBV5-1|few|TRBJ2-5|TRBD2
TGCGCCAGCAGCTTGGGGGCTCTATCTTCGGGAGGAGAGACCCAGTACTTC
CASSLGALSSGGETQYF
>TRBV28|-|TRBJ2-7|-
TGTGCCAGCAGTTTGGGGGCCTACGAGCAGTACTTC
CASSLGAYEQYF
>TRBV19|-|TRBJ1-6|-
TGTGCCAGTAGTGGGGCCCTCTCCTATAATTCACCCCTCCACTTT
CASSGALSYNSPLHF
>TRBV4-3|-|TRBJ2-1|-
TGCGCCAGCAGCCAAGTTCAAGGCTCCTACAATGAGCAGTTCTTC
CASSQVQGSYNEQFF
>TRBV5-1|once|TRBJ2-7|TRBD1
TGCGCCAGCAGCTTGAACAGGGGCTTAGTCTACGAGCAGTACTTC
CASSLNRGLVYEQYF
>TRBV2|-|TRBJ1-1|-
TGTGCCAGCAGCGTGGACAAGAACACTGAAGCTTTCTTT
CASSVDKNTEAFF
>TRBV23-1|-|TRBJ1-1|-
TGCGCCAGCAGTCATGCCCACTTACAGGGTAAGAACACTGAAGCTTTCTTT
CASSHAHLQGKNTEAFF
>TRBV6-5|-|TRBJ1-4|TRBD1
TGTGCCAGCAGGGGGACAGCAACAACTAATGAAAAACTGTTTTTT
CASRGTATTNEKLFF
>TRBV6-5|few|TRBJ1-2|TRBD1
TGTGCCAGCAGTTGGACAGGGGGTGGCTATGGCTACACCTTC
CASSWTGGGYGYTF
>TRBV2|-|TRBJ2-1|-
TGTGCCAGCAGTGGGACGGGTAGCTCCTACAATGAGCAGTTCTTC
CASSGTGSSYNEQFF
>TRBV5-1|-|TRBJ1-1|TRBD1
TGCGCCAGCAGCAAGATAACGGGACAGGGGGCGCAGAACACTGAAGCTTTCTTT
CASSKITGQGAQNTEAFF
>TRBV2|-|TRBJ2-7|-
TGTGCCAGCACCTTGAGCTCCTACGAGCAGTACTTC
CASTLSSYEQYF
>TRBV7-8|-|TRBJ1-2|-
TGTGCCAGCAGCGATAACCTTGGGGTTTATGGCTACACCTTC
CASSDNLGVYGYTF
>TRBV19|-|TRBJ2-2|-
TGTGCCAGTAGACCCGCAGGGATTAGCACCGGGGAGCTGTTTTTT
CASRPAGISTGELFF
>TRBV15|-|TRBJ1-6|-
TGTGCCACCAGCAGAGATAGGGCAGGGAAATCACCCCTCCACTTT
CATSRDRAGKSPLHF
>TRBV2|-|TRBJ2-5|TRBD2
TGTGCCGGCAGGAGGACTAGCGGGAGCGGAGAGACCCAGTACTTC
CAGRRTSGSGETQYF
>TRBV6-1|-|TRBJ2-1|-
TGTGCCAGCAGTGAAATGCCGGGGGGGACAGGACCCTACAATGAGCAGTTCTTC
CASSEMPGGTGPYNEQFF
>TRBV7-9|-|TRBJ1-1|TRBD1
TGTGCCAGCAGCTGGGGACAGTTTAACACTGAAGCTTTCTTT
CASSWGQFNTEAFF
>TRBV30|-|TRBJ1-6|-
TGTGCCTGGAGTTTTCTAAGGACAGATAATTCACCCCTCCACTTT
CAWSFLRTDNSPLHF
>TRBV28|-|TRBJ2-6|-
TGTGCCAGCAGTTTATGGGGTACTGGGGCCAACGTCCTGACTTTC
CASSLWGTGANVLTF
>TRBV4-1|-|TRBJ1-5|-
TGCGCCAGCAGCCAGGACAGCGATTATAGCAATCAGCCCCAGCATTTT
CASSQDSDYSNQPQHF